This TCR beta chain derives from a study of monozygotic twins with cystic fibrosis. Study summary: Library input was 2.5 to 3.5 micrograms of fragmented DNA, with approximately 16 PCR cycles.

In the case of this clone: Its antigen is undetermined.

The CDR3 sequence is 19 residues long. CDR1 and CDR2 from the germline V gene are SNHLY and FYNNEI. Trimming took 4 bases from V and 0 from J, leaving 21 bases between them. Notes on the study in general: Nucleotide-identical clonotype sharing was significantly higher within monozygotic CF twin pairs than between unrelated CF individuals. In this small cohort, shared CDR3 numbers showed no association with age, concordance or disease severity.

Only in-frame clones appear in the TCRdb table, and some are missing; sequencing was by immunoSEQ multiplex PCR. This table has around 30,000 clones, around four fifths appearing once. Specimen: blood. This receptor was identified in a girl aged 2 to 9 with cystic fibrosis. The V call is TRBV2, the J call TRBJ2-2; D is unclear. The CDR3 here is CASSAYRQPKIANTGELFF. CDR3 sequence (DNA): TGTGCCAGCAGTGCCTATAGGCAGCCTAAGATCGCGAACACCGGGGAGCTGTTTTTT.